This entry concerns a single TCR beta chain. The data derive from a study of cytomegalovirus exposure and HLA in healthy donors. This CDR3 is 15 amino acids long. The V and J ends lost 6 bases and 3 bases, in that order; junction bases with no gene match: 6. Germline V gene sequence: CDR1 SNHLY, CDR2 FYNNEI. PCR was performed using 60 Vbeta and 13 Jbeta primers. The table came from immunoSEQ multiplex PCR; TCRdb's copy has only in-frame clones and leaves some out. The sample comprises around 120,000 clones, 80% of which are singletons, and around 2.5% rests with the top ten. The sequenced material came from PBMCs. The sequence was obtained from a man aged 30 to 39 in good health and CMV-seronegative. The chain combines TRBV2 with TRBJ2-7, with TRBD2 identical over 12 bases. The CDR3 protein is CASRGTSGRIYEQYF. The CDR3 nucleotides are TGTGCCAGCAGGGGTACTAGCGGGAGGATCTACGAGCAGTACTTC.